Following are 13 T cell receptor beta chains from one sample sequenced in a study of beta chain features in type 1 diabetes. Of the isolated RNA, all was reverse transcribed, and so the sequenced material was expressed TCRB transcripts. Data came from immunoSEQ multiplex PCR; TCRdb stores just in-frame clones and leaves some out. The sample has about 110,000 clones; about two fifths are singletons. Material: stem cell memory CD4+ T cells from blood. These receptors all come from a woman under 30 in good health.

A few counts support this clone. The chain has TRBV7-9 and TRBJ1-4; weak D call: TRBD1 (6 bases). Trimming shortened V by 3 bases and J by 8 bases, and 13 bases separated the two germline ends. Germline V lookup: CDR1 SEHNR, CDR2 FQNEAQ (reference sequence). The CDR3 has 14 residues. The CDR3 loop reads CASSFNRAGEKLFF. The CDR3, as DNA: TGTGCCAGCAGCTTTAACAGGGCAGGAGAAAAACTGTTTTTT.

This clone was seen only a few times. V and J are TRBV15 and TRBJ2-1; 12 bases map to TRBD2. Germline V CDR1 and CDR2: LNHNV, YYDKDF (reference sequence). V gave up 1 base and J gave up 6 bases; unmatched junction bases: 1. This CDR3 is 15 amino acids long. The CDR3 spells CATSRASGGGNEQFF. CDR3 bases: TGTGCCACCAGCAGAGCTAGCGGGGGGGGCAATGAGCAGTTCTTC.

The chain links TRBV7-2 to TRBJ1-1; TRBD1 agrees at 7 bases. The CDR3 is made up of 14 amino acids. Germline lookup yields CDR1 SGHTA and CDR2 FQGNSA. Trimming cost V 1 base and J 5 bases; bases outside gene matches: 4. Here the CDR3 DNA reads TGTGCCAGCAGCTTAGAGGGGGCAGGTACTGAAGCTTTCTTT. Protein: CASSLEGAGTEAFF.

The chain combines TRBV7-9 with TRBJ2-3; tentative D call: TRBD2 (5 bases). Deletions cut 8 bases from V and 0 bases from J, with 15 bases between. Germline values: CDR1 SEHNR, CDR2 FQNEAQ (reference sequence). The CDR3 extends over 15 amino acids. The CDR3 DNA is TGTGCCAGCTTCCCCGGGCTAGCTAGCACAGATACGCAGTATTTT. This sequence encodes CASFPGLASTDTQYF.

J is TRBJ2-7 and V is TRBV7-3; 11 bases fit TRBD1. The CDR3 totals 15 residues. Germline CDR1 reads SGHTA; CDR2 reads FQGTGA. V lost 5 bases and J lost 5; bases outside the gene matches: 8. In DNA form, the CDR3 reads TGTGCCAGCAGCACACGCGGGACAGGGGGGAACGAGCAGTACTTC. This translates into CASSTRGTGGNEQYF.

The CDR3 reads CASSERLAGKETQYF. The CDR3 coding sequence is TGTGCCAGCAGTGAACGGCTAGCGGGAAAGGAGACCCAGTACTTC. The chain carries TRBV6-1 and TRBJ2-5, with 9 bases lining up with TRBD2. CDR1 and CDR2 (germline): MNHNS, SASEGT. V lost 2 bases, J lost 5 bases, and 6 bases stayed unmatched. This CDR3 is 15 amino acids long.

The sample holds a few counts of this clone. V usage is TRBV29-1 and J usage is TRBJ2-7; 9 bases align to TRBD2. V was clipped by 5 bases and J by 3 bases; unmatched bases: 8. Per the germline V gene, CDR1 is SQVTM and CDR2 is ANQGSEA. The CDR3 loop spans 14 amino acids. The DNA of the CDR3 is TGCAGCGTTTGCGCCGGGACTAGCAGCTACGAGCAGTACTTC. This codes for CSVCAGTSSYEQYF.

The chain carries TRBV7-3 and TRBJ2-1, with D maybe TRBD2 (5 bases). V lost 2 bases and J lost 0, with 8 bases in between. CDR1 is SGHTA and CDR2 is FQGTGA in the germline V gene. There are 15 residues in the CDR3. CDR3 DNA sequence: TGTGCCAGCAGCTTACTGGGGAGCTCCTACAATGAGCAGTTCTTC. This codes for CASSLLGSSYNEQFF.

This clone was recorded a few times. This sequence joins TRBV9 and TRBJ2-2; possibly TRBD2 for D (6 bases). V gave up 1 base and J gave up 4 bases, with 11 bases separating them. This CDR3 is built from 15 residues. Germline CDR1 and CDR2: SGDLS and YYNGEE. CDR3 residues: CASSVSGLVTGELFF. As DNA, the CDR3 is TGTGCCAGCAGCGTATCGGGACTTGTCACCGGGGAGCTGTTTTTT.

The rearrangement uses TRBV5-1 and TRBJ2-2; D uncertain. The V and J ends lost 4 bases and 2 bases respectively, with 15 bases between them. In germline, CDR1 is SGHRS, CDR2 YFSETQ. This CDR3 comprises 16 residues. CDR3 sequence reads: CASSPVRLTNTGELFF. CDR3 nucleotide sequence: TGCGCCAGCAGCCCAGTGAGGCTAACCAACACCGGGGAGCTGTTTTTT.

V is TRBV7-2 and J is TRBJ1-4, with 7 bases that match TRBD1. From germline, CDR1 is SGHTA and CDR2 FQGNSA. V dropped 5 bases and J dropped 8; count of bases not matched to a gene: 2. The CDR3 spans 12 residues. This chain's CDR3 is CASSIQGEKLFF. DNA of the CDR3: TGTGCCAGCAGCATACAGGGGGAAAAACTGTTTTTT.

J is TRBJ2-7 and V is TRBV5-1; the D gene is possibly TRBD1 (6 bases). V lost 3 bases to trimming and J lost 3 bases, with 10 bases between them. This CDR3 comprises 13 residues. Per the germline V gene, CDR1 is SGHRS and CDR2 is YFSETQ. CDR3 coding DNA: TGCGCCAGCAGCTCCCCAGGGGACTACGAGCAGTACTTC. Translating it yields CASSSPGDYEQYF.

The rearrangement uses TRBV29-1 and TRBJ1-1; 10 bases match TRBD1. Germline V lookup: CDR1 SQVTM, CDR2 ANQGSEA. The V gene end was trimmed by 6 bases and the J gene end by 0 bases; junction bases not matched to a gene: 13. The CDR3 is 17 amino acids. This CDR3 is CSVALTGGFGVNTEAFF. The CDR3 DNA reads TGCAGCGTGGCCCTGACAGGGGGCTTTGGGGTGAACACTGAAGCTTTCTTT.